This is a list of T cell receptor beta chains from one sample in a study of identical twins. TCRdb re-analysed the 5' RACE reads in MiXCR, keeping a single row per CDR3 protein. The table shows 400,000 to 600,000 distinct CDR3 sequences, with around 20% occurring only once. This same sample was also part of a study on yellow fever vaccine responses in identical twins.

Input material: CD4+ T cells sorted from blood. These receptors all come from a woman between 18 and 29 years old in good health. Both conserved end residues are part of each CDR3. D genes are given only for firm matches. Clone size appears in some rows only: once, few, many, or a class for an expanded clone.

J | D | V | size | CDR3 | DNA
TRBJ2-1 | NA | TRBV20-1 | NA | CSARDFTFEGNDEQFF | TGCAGTGCTAGAGATTTTACGTTCGAAGGGAACGATGAGCAGTTCTTC
TRBJ2-3 | TRBD1 | TRBV14 | NA | CASSPRGRTDTQYF | TGTGCCAGCAGCCCCAGGGGGCGGACAGATACGCAGTATTTT
TRBJ2-1 | TRBD2 | TRBV20-1 | NA | CRAAQGLVLNEQFF | TGCAGAGCCGCCCAGGGACTAGTGCTCAATGAGCAGTTCTTC
TRBJ2-2 | TRBD1 | TRBV6-1 | once | CASSGGQGQVLAGELFF | TGTGCCAGCAGTGGAGGACAGGGGCAGGTTTTGGCCGGGGAGCTGTTTTTT
TRBJ2-1 | TRBD1 | TRBV5-1 | NA | CASSQQGGFTYNEQFF | TGCGCCAGCAGCCAACAAGGGGGCTTCACCTACAATGAGCAGTTCTTC
TRBJ1-1 | TRBD1 | TRBV18 | NA | CASSGGMNTEAFF | TGTGCCAGTTCAGGGGGCATGAACACTGAAGCTTTCTTT
TRBJ2-1 | NA | TRBV14 | few | CASSHEPAGLSYNEQFF | TGTGCCAGCAGCCATGAACCGGCGGGCCTCTCCTACAATGAGCAGTTCTTC
TRBJ1-2 | NA | TRBV3-1 | NA | CASSRGVTDGYTF | TGTGCCAGCAGCCGAGGGGTAACCGACGGCTACACCTTC
TRBJ2-3 | NA | TRBV10-3 | NA | CAISEDVAGQADTQYF | TGTGCCATCAGTGAGGATGTGGCAGGGCAAGCAGATACGCAGTATTTT
TRBJ1-4 | NA | TRBV12-3/TRBV12-4 | few | CASSFSALSEKLFF | TGTGCCAGCAGTTTCTCGGCCCTGTCGGAAAAACTGTTTTTT
TRBJ2-1 | TRBD2 | TRBV2 | NA | CASTGEGGSTLF | TGTGCCAGCACCGGGGAGGGAGGGAGCACCCTCTTC
TRBJ2-3 | NA | TRBV12-3/TRBV12-4 | few | CASRPVGKGTDTQYF | TGTGCCAGCAGACCAGTGGGTAAAGGGACAGATACGCAGTATTTT
TRBJ2-4 | NA | TRBV20-1 | NA | CSASLRNIQYF | TGCAGTGCTAGTCTGCGAAACATTCAGTACTTC
TRBJ1-5 | NA | TRBV6-1 | NA | CASSGGASQPQHF | TGTGCCAGCAGTGGTGGGGCGAGTCAGCCCCAGCATTTT
TRBJ2-1 | NA | TRBV3-1 | few | CASSQLAAGQFF | TGTGCCAGCAGCCAATTGGCGGCCGGGCAGTTCTTC
TRBJ2-7 | NA | TRBV2 | few | CASSEWHLYEQYF | TGTGCCAGCAGTGAATGGCACCTTTACGAGCAGTACTTC
TRBJ2-6 | NA | TRBV12-3/TRBV12-4 | few | CASTPGQPPYVLTF | TGTGCCAGCACCCCTGGACAGCCACCTTACGTCCTGACTTTC
TRBJ1-3 | NA | TRBV7-6 | many | CASSWGPGQSNTIYF | TGTGCCAGCAGTTGGGGACCGGGACAATCAAACACCATATATTTT
TRBJ2-7 | NA | TRBV3-1 | few | CASSLRGALIEQYF | TGTGCCAGCAGCCTGCGCGGAGCACTTATCGAGCAGTACTTC
TRBJ2-3 | NA | TRBV7-2 | few | CASSLALAQADTQYF | TGTGCCAGCAGCTTAGCGCTAGCGCAAGCAGATACGCAGTATTTT
TRBJ2-3 | TRBD2 | TRBV12-3/TRBV12-4 | few | CASSEGLAGDWFSDTQYF | TGTGCCAGCAGCGAAGGACTAGCGGGAGATTGGTTTTCAGATACGCAGTATTTT
TRBJ2-3 | NA | TRBV10-2 | few | CAIEWADTQYF | TGCGCCATCGAATGGGCAGATACGCAGTATTTT
TRBJ2-7 | TRBD2 | TRBV2 | few | CASRVGLVQSYEQYF | TGTGCCAGCAGGGTTGGACTAGTTCAATCCTACGAGCAGTACTTC
TRBJ1-5 | NA | TRBV7-8 | NA | CASSLGPSNQPQHF | TGTGCCAGCAGCTTAGGGCCCTCTAATCAGCCCCAGCATTTT
TRBJ2-7 | TRBD1 | TRBV3-1 | NA | CASTQTTGGLEQYF | TGTGCCAGCACCCAAACAACAGGGGGCCTGGAGCAGTACTTC
TRBJ2-7 | TRBD2 | TRBV5-1 | NA | CASSNRAGFEQYF | TGCGCCAGCAGCAACCGAGCGGGATTCGAGCAGTACTTC
TRBJ1-5 | NA | TRBV27 | NA | CASGPIQPQHF | TGTGCCAGTGGCCCCATTCAGCCCCAGCATTTT
TRBJ2-3 | NA | TRBV7-2 | NA | CASSPSGTVLGTQYF | TGTGCCAGCAGCCCTTCCGGGACTGTTTTGGGTACGCAGTATTTT
TRBJ2-7 | NA | TRBV12-3/TRBV12-4 | many | CASRATATYEQYF | TGTGCCAGCAGGGCGACAGCTACCTACGAGCAGTACTTC
TRBJ2-1 | NA | TRBV9 | NA | CASSVATWTTDEQFF | TGTGCCAGCAGCGTAGCTACCTGGACCACGGATGAGCAGTTCTTC
TRBJ2-1 | TRBD1 | TRBV12-3/TRBV12-4 | NA | CASSLRVQGAIEQFF | TGTGCCAGCAGTTTAAGGGTCCAGGGGGCGATTGAGCAGTTCTTC
TRBJ1-1 | NA | TRBV10-3 | few | CAIKGDDFGNTEAFF | TGTGCCATCAAGGGGGACGATTTTGGGAACACTGAAGCTTTCTTT
TRBJ2-1 | TRBD2 | TRBV15 | few | CATSRDKPGLANEQFF | TGTGCCACCAGCAGGGACAAACCGGGACTAGCGAATGAGCAGTTCTTC
TRBJ2-1 | TRBD1 | TRBV5-1 | many | CASSIGQGLYNEQFF | TGCGCCAGCAGCATCGGACAGGGCTTGTACAATGAGCAGTTCTTC
TRBJ2-5 | TRBD2 | TRBV3-1 | NA | CASSQEKLAGVETQYF | TGTGCCAGCAGCCAAGAGAAACTAGCGGGGGTAGAGACCCAGTACTTC
TRBJ2-1 | TRBD1 | TRBV28 | NA | CASSPPGQKIRNEQFF | TGTGCCAGCAGTCCCCCGGGACAGAAAATCAGAAATGAGCAGTTCTTC
TRBJ1-1 | TRBD1 | TRBV28 | NA | CASSFRTGVGTEAFF | TGTGCCAGCAGTTTCCGAACAGGGGTGGGCACTGAAGCTTTCTTT
TRBJ2-5 | NA | TRBV2 | NA | CASTPQGGETQYF | TGTGCCAGCACACCGCAGGGGGGAGAGACCCAGTACTTC
TRBJ2-1 | NA | TRBV6-1 | NA | CASSEGPQMEQFF | TGTGCCAGCAGTGAGGGGCCCCAAATGGAGCAGTTCTTC
TRBJ2-4 | TRBD1 | TRBV5-6 | NA | CASSWTGSKNIQYF | TGTGCCAGCAGCTGGACAGGGTCCAAAAACATTCAGTACTTC
TRBJ2-5 | NA | TRBV12-3/TRBV12-4 | NA | CASSFLVGTQYF | TGTGCCAGCAGTTTTCTGGTGGGGACCCAGTACTTC
TRBJ1-6 | TRBD1 | TRBV10-3 | NA | CAITQDRDNSPLHF | TGTGCCATCACCCAGGACAGGGATAATTCACCCCTCCACTTT
TRBJ2-7 | TRBD1 | TRBV5-1 | few | CASSSTGDRDEQYF | TGCGCCAGCAGCTCTACAGGGGATCGGGACGAGCAGTACTTC
TRBJ2-7 | TRBD2 | TRBV10-3 | few | CAISGRANYEQYF | TGTGCCATTAGCGGGAGGGCAAACTACGAGCAGTACTTC
TRBJ2-2 | TRBD2 | TRBV28 | NA | CASSLWDFSGVLFF | TGTGCCAGCAGCCTATGGGACTTCAGCGGGGTGCTGTTTTTT
TRBJ2-2 | TRBD2 | TRBV20-1 | NA | CSAIGPGLALPGELFF | TGCAGTGCTATAGGTCCGGGACTAGCTCTTCCCGGGGAGCTGTTTTTT
TRBJ1-3 | NA | TRBV3-1 | NA | CASFGLIGNTIYF | TGTGCCAGCTTCGGGCTAATTGGAAACACCATATATTTT
TRBJ2-2 | NA | TRBV3-1 | few | CASSPKTRLAGELFF | TGTGCCAGCAGCCCGAAGACTAGATTGGCCGGGGAGCTGTTTTTT
TRBJ2-1 | TRBD2 | TRBV10-3 | NA | CAISESGTSDQQFF | TGTGCCATCAGTGAGTCCGGGACTAGCGACCAGCAGTTCTTC
TRBJ1-5 | NA | TRBV7-8 | few | CASSWMDRGQPQHF | TGTGCCAGCAGCTGGATGGACAGAGGTCAGCCCCAGCATTTT